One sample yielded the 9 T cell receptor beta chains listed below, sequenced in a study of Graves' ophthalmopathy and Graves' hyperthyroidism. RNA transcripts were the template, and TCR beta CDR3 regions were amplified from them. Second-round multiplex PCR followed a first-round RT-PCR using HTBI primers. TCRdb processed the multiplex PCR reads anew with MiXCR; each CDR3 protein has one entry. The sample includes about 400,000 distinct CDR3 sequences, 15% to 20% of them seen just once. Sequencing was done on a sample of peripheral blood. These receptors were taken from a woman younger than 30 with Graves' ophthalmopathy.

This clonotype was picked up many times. The CDR3 sequence: CATSSGSGVRETQYF. CDR3 bases: TGTGCCACTTCTAGCGGGAGCGGCGTGAGAGAGACCCAGTACTTC. This chain joins TRBV19 and TRBJ2-5; TRBD2 agrees at 10 bases. This CDR3 is built from 15 residues. CDR1 is LNHDA, CDR2 SQIVND, per germline (reference sequence). J was trimmed by 4 bases and V by 10 bases; bases with no gene match: 12.

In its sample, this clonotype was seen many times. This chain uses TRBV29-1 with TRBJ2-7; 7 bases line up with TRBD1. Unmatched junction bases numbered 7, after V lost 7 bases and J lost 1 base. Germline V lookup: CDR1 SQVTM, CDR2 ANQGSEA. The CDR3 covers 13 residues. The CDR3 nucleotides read TGCAGCGCCCAGGGGGACCGATCCTACGAGCAGTACTTC. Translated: CSAQGDRSYEQYF.

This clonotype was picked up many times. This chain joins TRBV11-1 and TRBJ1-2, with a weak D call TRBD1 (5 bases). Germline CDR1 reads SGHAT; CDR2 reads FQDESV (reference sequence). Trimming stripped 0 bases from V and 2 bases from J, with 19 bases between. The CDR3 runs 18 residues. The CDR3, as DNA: TGTGCCAGCAGCTTAGCCCAGGGTGATAATCTTGGAAACTATGGCTACACCTTC. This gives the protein CASSLAQGDNLGNYGYTF. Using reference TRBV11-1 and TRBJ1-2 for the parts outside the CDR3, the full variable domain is EAEVAQSPRYKITEKSQAVAFWCDPISGHATLYWYRQILGQGPELLVQFQDESVVDDSQLPKDRFSAERLKGVDSTLKIQPAELGDSAMYLCASSLAQGDNLGNYGYTFGSGTRLTVV.

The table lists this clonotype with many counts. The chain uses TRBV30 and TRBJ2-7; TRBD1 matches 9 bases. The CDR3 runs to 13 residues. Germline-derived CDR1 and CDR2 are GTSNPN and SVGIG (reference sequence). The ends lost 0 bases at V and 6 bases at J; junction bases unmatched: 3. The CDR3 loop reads CAWSVRDRVEQYF. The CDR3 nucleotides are TGTGCCTGGAGTGTAAGGGACAGGGTCGAGCAGTACTTC.

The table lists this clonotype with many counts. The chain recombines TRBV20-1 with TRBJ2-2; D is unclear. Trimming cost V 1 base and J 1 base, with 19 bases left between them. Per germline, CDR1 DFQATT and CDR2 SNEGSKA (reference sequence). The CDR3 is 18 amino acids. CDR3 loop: CSARADPSDMMNTGELFF. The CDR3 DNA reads TGCAGTGCTAGAGCTGACCCGAGCGATATGATGAACACCGGGGAGCTGTTTTTT.

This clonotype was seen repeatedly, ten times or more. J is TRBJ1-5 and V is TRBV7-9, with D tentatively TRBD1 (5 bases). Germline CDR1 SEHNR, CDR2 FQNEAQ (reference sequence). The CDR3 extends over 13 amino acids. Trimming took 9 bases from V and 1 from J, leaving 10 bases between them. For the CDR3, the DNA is TGTGCCAGTACGGGGGACAGCAATCAGCCCCAGCATTTT. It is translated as CASTGDSNQPQHF.

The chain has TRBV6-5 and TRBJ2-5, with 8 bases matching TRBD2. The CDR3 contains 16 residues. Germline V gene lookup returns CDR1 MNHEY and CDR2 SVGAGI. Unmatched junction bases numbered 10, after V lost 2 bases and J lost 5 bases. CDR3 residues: CASSYAPGLVMETQYF. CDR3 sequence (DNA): TGTGCCAGCAGTTACGCACCGGGACTAGTCATGGAGACCCAGTACTTC.

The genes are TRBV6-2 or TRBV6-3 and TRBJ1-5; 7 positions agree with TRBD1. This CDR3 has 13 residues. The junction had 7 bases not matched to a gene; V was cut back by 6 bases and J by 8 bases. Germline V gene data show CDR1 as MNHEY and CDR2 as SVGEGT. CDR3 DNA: TGTGCCAGCAGCCCGACAGGGCGTAAGCCCCAGCATTTT. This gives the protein CASSPTGRKPQHF.

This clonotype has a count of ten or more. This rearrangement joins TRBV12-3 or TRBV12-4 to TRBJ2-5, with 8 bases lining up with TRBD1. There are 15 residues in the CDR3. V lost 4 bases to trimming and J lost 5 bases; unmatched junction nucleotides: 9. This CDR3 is CASSSRQGAGETQYF. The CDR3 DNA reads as TGTGCCAGCAGTTCTCGGCAGGGGGCGGGTGAGACCCAGTACTTC.